This T cell receptor beta chain was sequenced for a study of T cells expressing NK-cell markers. Study-wide findings and caveats: NKG2C+ dominant clonotype frequencies in five to seven donors were roughly 1.0-7.0% of CD8+ T cells.

Remarks on this clonotype: The antigen is unknown.

Germline V gives CDR1 SEHNR, CDR2 FQNEAQ (reference sequence). This CDR3 is 13 amino acids long. TCRdb re-called the 5' RACE reads; one entry per CDR3 protein, DNA not given. The sample has 450,000 to 600,000 distinct CDR3 sequences; the top ten hold roughly 3.6%. This clonotype was obtained from a man aged 18 to 30 in good health. Specimen: blood T cells: a sorted CD56 or NKG2C T cell subset, CD4+ or CD8+ T cells, or bulk PBMC T cells (not recorded which). The gene calls are TRBV7-9 and TRBJ2-2; TCRdb's assignment of TRBD1 cannot be checked, as there is no DNA. The CDR3: CASSIPGIGELFF.